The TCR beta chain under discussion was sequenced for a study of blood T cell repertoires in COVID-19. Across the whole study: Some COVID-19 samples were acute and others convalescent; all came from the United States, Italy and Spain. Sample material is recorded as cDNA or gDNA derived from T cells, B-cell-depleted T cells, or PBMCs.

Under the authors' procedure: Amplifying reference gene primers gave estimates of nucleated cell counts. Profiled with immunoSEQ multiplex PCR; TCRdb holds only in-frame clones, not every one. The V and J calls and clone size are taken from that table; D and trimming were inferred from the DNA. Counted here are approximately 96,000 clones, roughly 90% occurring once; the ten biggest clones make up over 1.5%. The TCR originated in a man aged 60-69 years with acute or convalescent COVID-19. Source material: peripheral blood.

The CDR3 is CASSRYILTLANTGELFF. The CDR3 region has the DNA TGCGCCAGCAGCCGCTATATTCTGACTCTTGCGAACACCGGGGAGCTGTTTTTT. This chain connects TRBV4-3 to TRBJ2-2; D unresolved. Per the germline V gene, CDR1 is LGHNA and CDR2 is YSLEER. V lost 4 bases, J lost 0 bases, and 18 bases lay in between. This CDR3 has 18 residues.